Listed below are T cell receptor beta chains from one sample, sequenced in a study of blood T cell repertoires in COVID-19. Clones were read by immunoSEQ multiplex PCR, and TCRdb kept only the in-frame ones, dropping some. The sample consists of roughly 150,000 clones, approximately 91% of them appearing once. Sequences were obtained from peripheral blood. All receptors derive from a woman in her seventies with acute or convalescent COVID-19. The CDR3 runs from the conserved cysteine through the conserved F or W. The order of the fields is V gene, J gene, D gene, clone size, CDR3 protein, CDR3 DNA. A D gene is named only where the DNA matches it firmly. Size is omitted from some rows. Given values are once, few, many or a class for expanded clones.

TRBV7-9	TRBJ2-2	TRBD2	once	CASSLGGGTGELFF	TGTGCCAGCAGCTTAGGGGGGGGCACCGGGGAGCTGTTTTTT
TRBV6-5	TRBJ1-4	TRBD1	-	CASSYSTGGVEKLFF	TGTGCCAGCAGTTACTCCACAGGGGGCGTAGAAAAACTGTTTTTT
TRBV7-9	TRBJ2-5	-	-	CASSSRSGRDGGETQYF	TGTGCCAGCAGCTCCCGGTCGGGCAGGGATGGCGGTGAGACCCAGTACTTC
TRBV9	TRBJ1-2	-	-	CASSVDGNYGYTF	TGTGCCAGCAGCGTAGACGGTAACTATGGCTACACCTTC
TRBV11-2	TRBJ2-7	-	-	CASSSGAGTPYEQYF	TGTGCCAGCAGCTCTGGAGCCGGGACACCTTACGAGCAGTACTTC
TRBV6-2/TRBV6-3	TRBJ1-2	TRBD1	-	CASSTAGQGYGYTF	TGTGCCAGCAGTACCGCGGGACAGGGGTATGGCTACACCTTC
TRBV12-3/TRBV12-4	TRBJ2-4	-	-	CASSLLAKNIQYF	TGTGCCAGCAGTTTACTAGCCAAAAACATTCAGTACTTC
TRBV6-2/TRBV6-3	TRBJ1-5	TRBD1	-	CASSHRTGYSNQPQHF	TGTGCCAGCAGCCACCGGACAGGATATAGCAATCAGCCCCAGCATTTT
TRBV18	TRBJ1-1	TRBD1	-	CASSPGITGDTEAFF	TGTGCCAGCTCACCAGGGATAACAGGGGACACTGAAGCTTTCTTT
TRBV7-2	TRBJ2-7	TRBD1	-	CASSTRDRVVEQYF	TGTGCCAGCAGCACGCGGGACAGGGTGGTGGAGCAGTACTTC
TRBV5-6	TRBJ1-6	TRBD1	-	CASSHRSVGGRNSPLHF	TGTGCCAGCAGCCATAGATCTGTAGGGGGCAGGAATTCACCCCTCCACTTT
TRBV10-3	TRBJ2-3	TRBD2	once	CATLAGFTDTQYF	TGTGCCACACTAGCGGGGTTCACAGATACGCAGTATTTT
TRBV18	TRBJ1-3	-	-	CASSPSGGNTIYF	TGTGCCAGCTCACCAAGCGGCGGAAACACCATATATTTT
TRBV6-6	TRBJ1-5	TRBD1	-	CASSPTTGGFSNQPQHF	TGTGCCAGCAGTCCAACGACAGGGGGCTTTAGCAATCAGCCCCAGCATTTT
TRBV27	TRBJ1-2	TRBD1	-	CASSASTNRGLIFYGYTF	TGTGCCAGCAGTGCGTCTACCAACAGGGGCCTTATCTTCTATGGCTACACCTTC
TRBV4-2	TRBJ1-4	-	-	CASSQDRTGFSEKLFF	TGTGCCAGCAGCCAAGATAGAACAGGTTTTTCTGAAAAACTGTTTTTT
TRBV9	TRBJ2-5	TRBD1	-	CASSSSGTVQETQYF	TGTGCCAGCAGTTCATCCGGGACAGTCCAAGAGACCCAGTACTTC
TRBV2	TRBJ2-5	TRBD2	-	CAGLRAGVQETQYF	TGTGCCGGCTTGCGAGCGGGGGTCCAAGAGACCCAGTACTTC
TRBV19	TRBJ2-2	TRBD1	-	CASSVTGFDTGELFF	TGTGCCAGTAGTGTGACAGGGTTCGACACCGGGGAGCTGTTTTTT
TRBV2	TRBJ2-2	TRBD2	-	CASRDLAGRTGELFF	TGTGCCAGCAGAGACCTAGCGGGCCGCACCGGGGAGCTGTTTTTT
TRBV28	TRBJ2-2	-	few	CASSPGEGIDTGELFF	TGTGCCAGCAGCCCCGGAGAGGGTATCGACACCGGGGAGCTGTTTTTT
TRBV11-2	TRBJ2-1	-	-	CASSPSPTREQFF	TGTGCCAGCAGCCCCAGCCCTACTAGGGAACAGTTCTTC
TRBV7-2	TRBJ2-7	TRBD1	-	CASSLESGWDRGYEQYF	TGTGCCAGCAGCTTAGAATCAGGATGGGACAGGGGCTACGAGCAGTACTTC
TRBV6-2/TRBV6-3	TRBJ2-2	-	-	CASSYEASYGGELFF	TGTGCCAGCAGTTACGAGGCCTCTTATGGCGGGGAGCTGTTTTTT
TRBV5-1	TRBJ1-1	TRBD1	-	CASDPTGTGSFTEAFF	TGCGCCAGCGATCCCACTGGGACAGGGTCATTCACTGAAGCTTTCTTT
TRBV15	TRBJ1-5	-	-	CATSRDSGKEQPQHF	TGTGCCACCAGCAGAGATTCGGGGAAAGAGCAGCCCCAGCATTTT
TRBV19	TRBJ2-3	TRBD2	-	CATLAGARTDTQYF	TGTGCCACTCTAGCGGGGGCCCGCACAGATACGCAGTATTTT
TRBV19	TRBJ2-2	-	-	CASSIWGHTGELFF	TGTGCCAGTAGTATCTGGGGGCACACCGGGGAGCTGTTTTTT
TRBV6-1	TRBJ1-5	-	-	CASSERGQGTRNQPQHF	TGTGCCAGCAGTGAGCGAGGGCAGGGGACCAGAAATCAGCCCCAGCATTTT
TRBV3-1/TRBV3-2	TRBJ2-2	TRBD2	-	CASSPTPSGTNTGELFF	TGTGCCAGCAGCCCGACCCCTAGCGGCACGAACACCGGGGAGCTGTTTTTT
TRBV24-1	TRBJ2-5	-	-	CAINKPPVKSGGEVETQYF	TGTGCCATCAACAAACCACCAGTAAAGTCCGGGGGAGAAGTAGAGACCCAGTACTTC
TRBV7-8	TRBJ1-4	-	-	CASSPRDNSGGKLFF	TGTGCCAGCAGCCCTCGGGACAACAGCGGCGGAAAACTGTTTTTT
TRBV2	TRBJ1-2	TRBD1	once	CASRRGLESYGYTF	TGTGCCAGCAGGAGGGGGCTAGAATCCTATGGCTACACCTTC
TRBV5-1	TRBJ1-3	-	-	CASSRDGRSGNTIYF	TGCGCCAGCAGCCGGGATGGGCGCTCTGGAAACACCATATATTTT
TRBV6-5	TRBJ1-2	TRBD1	-	CASSLAFTGAYGYTF	TGTGCCAGCAGTTTGGCGTTCACAGGGGCCTATGGCTACACCTTC
TRBV24-1	TRBJ2-1	TRBD1	-	CATSQSLGQGARNEQFF	TGTGCCACCAGCCAATCGTTGGGACAGGGGGCCCGGAATGAGCAGTTCTTC
TRBV9	TRBJ2-2	TRBD1	-	CASSVGQGATSWTGELFF	TGTGCCAGCAGCGTCGGACAGGGGGCGACCTCGTGGACCGGGGAGCTGTTTTTT